The 14 T cell receptor beta chains in this list originate from one sample, sequenced in a study of persistence of HIV-infected CD4 T cells. The immunoSEQ assay was version 4, run in survey mode. Assay used: immunoSEQ multiplex PCR; TCRdb lists only in-frame clones, some missing. The sample includes 45,000 or so clones, 88% seen only once; the top ten take around 0.48%. These receptors' antigens are unknown. Nonspecific anti-CD3/anti-CD28 bead stimulation represents the broad CD4+ T cell repertoire. Responding CD4+ T cells were sorted by upregulation of both CD40 ligand and CD69. The sequences come from CD4+ T cells sorted from PBMCs after roughly 18-hour stimulation, collected from a patient who received antiretroviral therapy. The receptors here all came from an adult woman with HIV who was CMV-seropositive.

The V and J genes are TRBV6-5 and TRBJ2-1, with a weak D call TRBD2 (7 bases). V dropped 4 bases and J dropped 5 bases, with 12 bases sitting between them. Germline CDR1 MNHEY, CDR2 SVGAGI. CDR3 length: 14 residues. The CDR3 region is CASSFRGADNEQFF. In DNA, the CDR3 is TGTGCCAGCAGTTTCCGGGGGGCCGACAATGAGCAGTTCTTC.

V and J are TRBV5-1 and TRBJ1-5; no clear D gene. The CDR3 has 15 amino acids. Germline CDR1 and CDR2: SGHRS and YFSETQ. V was clipped by 0 bases and J by 7 bases, with 14 bases between them. The CDR3 DNA is TGCGCCAGCAGCTTGGACGGCAGCTTAGAACAGCCCCAGCATTTT. Its translation is CASSLDGSLEQPQHF.

CDR3 bases: TGCGCCAGCAGCTTGGAAGGGCGCGGTGAAGCTTTCTTT. It yields the protein CASSLEGRGEAFF. V and J are TRBV5-1 and TRBJ1-1; D not resolved. Germline-derived CDR1 and CDR2 are SGHRS and YFSETQ. Trimming pared 0 bases from V and 7 bases from J, leaving 10 bases between. This CDR3 is 13 amino acids long.

V is TRBV20-1 and J is TRBJ2-2; D is unresolved. The CDR3 runs to 11 residues. Germline V CDR1 and CDR2: DFQATT, SNEGSKA (reference sequence). The ends were cut back, 1 base at V and 5 bases at J, with 2 bases in the middle. CDR3 sequence (DNA): TGCAGTGCTAGAGTAACCGGGGAGCTGTTTTTT. It specifies CSARVTGELFF.

The V and J genes are TRBV10-1 and TRBJ2-1, with TRBD1 matching over 8 bases. This CDR3 is 15 amino acids long. V was pared by 2 bases and J by 5 bases, with 5 bases of the junction left unmatched. CDR1 and CDR2 from the germline V gene are WNHNN and SYGVQD (reference sequence). The chain's CDR3 is CASSEGRGQHNEQFF. CDR3 nucleotide sequence: TGCGCCAGCAGTGAGGGCAGGGGGCAGCACAATGAGCAGTTCTTC.

This chain uses TRBV7-3 with TRBJ2-3, with D possibly TRBD1 on 6 matching bases. With 2 bases removed from V and 0 bases from J, the gap between germline ends came to 9 bases. The CDR3 length is 15 residues. Looked up from germline, CDR1 is SGHTA and CDR2 is FQGTGA. CDR3 DNA: TGTGCCAGCAGCTTACTGGGACAAAGCACAGATACGCAGTATTTT. Translated: CASSLLGQSTDTQYF.

V and J are TRBV6-4 and TRBJ1-1; 8 bases are a match to TRBD1. Germline V gene data show CDR1 as MRHNA and CDR2 as SNTAGT. The CDR3 sequence is 14 residues long. Trimming at V came to 5 bases and at J to 1 base, leaving 3 bases not matched to a gene. This chain's CDR3 is CASSRTGWNTEAFF. CDR3 nucleotides: TGTGCCAGCAGTAGGACAGGGTGGAACACTGAAGCTTTCTTT.

This chain uses TRBV5-1 with TRBJ2-1; 13 bases are a match to TRBD2. J gave up 4 bases and V 4 bases, and 8 bases lay outside the gene matches. The CDR3 contains 17 residues. Germline V gene data show CDR1 as SGHRS and CDR2 as YFSETQ. The DNA of the CDR3 is TGCGCCAGCAGCCCGGGACTAGCGGGGCCCTCTTACAATGAGCAGTTCTTC. Translation gives CASSPGLAGPSYNEQFF.

V gene TRBV18 combines with J gene TRBJ2-5, with D unclear. The V end lost 3 bases, the J end lost 4 bases, and 9 bases lay between the germline ends. In germline, CDR1 is KGHSH, CDR2 LQKENI. The CDR3 spans 13 residues. DNA for the CDR3: TGTGCCAGCTCACCTCTAAGGGCAGAGACCCAGTACTTC. Translating it yields CASSPLRAETQYF.

Details on this clone: The sample contains more than one DNA sequence encoding this CDR3. V and J are TRBV18 and TRBJ1-2, with 7 nucleotides matching TRBD1. CDR1 and CDR2 from the germline V gene are KGHSH and LQKENI. The CDR3 contains 13 residues. The J segment lost 4 bases and the V segment lost 6 bases, leaving 5 bases of the junction unmatched. In DNA, the CDR3 is TGTGCCAGCTCTCCTTCAGGGGGCTATGGCTACACCTTC. It yields the protein CASSPSGGYGYTF.

Note on this clone: Relative to the germline gene, one junction end is altered; a read error may explain this. The rearrangement uses TRBV7-2 and TRBJ1-2; a possible D gene is TRBD1 (6 bases). CDR1 SGHTA and CDR2 FQGNSA come from the germline V gene. The CDR3 consists of 16 residues. The CDR3 reads CASRFAGRGGRGGYTF. DNA for the CDR3: TGTGCCAGCCGCTTCGCGGGCCGGGGAGGTAGGGGGGGCTACACCTTC.

This CDR3 reads CASSQEQGYGYTF. Here the CDR3 DNA reads TGCGCCAGCAGCCAAGAGCAAGGCTATGGCTACACCTTC. This chain connects TRBV4-1 to TRBJ1-2; D gene unclear. This CDR3 spans 13 amino acids. CDR1 MGHRA and CDR2 YSYEKL come from the germline V gene. The V end was cut by 0 bases, the J end by 4 bases, with 6 bases between.

The V and J genes are TRBV6-6 and TRBJ2-2, with D possibly being TRBD1 or TRBD2 (5 bases each). The CDR3 is 12 amino acids. Deletions cut 6 bases from V and 5 bases from J, with 7 bases between. In germline, CDR1 is MNHNY, CDR2 SVGAGI (reference sequence). The CDR3 loop is CASSGATGELFF. The CDR3 region has the DNA TGTGCCAGCAGCGGGGCAACCGGGGAGCTGTTTTTT.

V usage is TRBV11-3 and J usage is TRBJ2-1; 11 nucleotides match TRBD2. The CDR3 runs to 14 residues. Trimming cost V 4 bases and J 5 bases; bases outside gene matches: 1. CDR1 is SGHNT, CDR2 YENEEA, per germline. CDR3 bases: TGTGCCAGCAGCTCTAGCGGGAGGAACAATGAGCAGTTCTTC. Protein: CASSSSGRNNEQFF.